The 20 T cell receptor beta chains reported below all come from one sample, sequenced in a study of technical replicates of blood from a handful of donors. Assay used: immunoSEQ multiplex PCR; TCRdb lists only in-frame clones, some missing. The sample includes about 75,000 clones, 95% to 98% seen only once; the top ten take roughly 0.3%. Sequencing was performed on T cells isolated from PBMCs. The receptors derive from a human donor in good health.

The chain couples TRBV7-2 to TRBJ1-5; the D is unclear. V gave up 5 bases and J gave up 4 bases, with 9 bases separating them. Per the germline V gene, CDR1 is SGHTA and CDR2 is FQGNSA. This CDR3 has 13 residues. CDR3 sequence reads: CASSLSLNQPQHF. In DNA form, the CDR3 reads TGTGCCAGCAGCCTAAGTTTGAATCAGCCCCAGCATTTT.

Here the CDR3 DNA reads TGTGCCAGCAGCGTTCTATCGGGACAGGGGTGGGATGAGCAGTTCTTC. It specifies CASSVLSGQGWDEQFF. This rearrangement joins TRBV9 to TRBJ2-1, with 10 bases that match TRBD1. The V gene's germline CDR1 is SGDLS and CDR2 YYNGEE. The trim removed 2 bases at V and 8 bases at J, leaving 10 bases unmatched. The CDR3 runs 16 residues.

The chain uses TRBV6-9 and TRBJ2-7, with TRBD1 identical over 7 bases. CDR3 length equals 17 residues. Germline trimming cut 0 bases from V and 1 base from J; bases unmatched to any gene: 9. From germline, CDR1 is MNHGY and CDR2 SVAAGI. The CDR3 region is CASSYSIRGGPSYEQYF. CDR3 bases: TGTGCCAGCAGTTATTCGATTAGAGGGGGCCCATCCTACGAGCAGTACTTC.

V usage is TRBV28 and J usage is TRBJ1-1, with D unclear. Germline CDR1 is MDHEN and CDR2 is SYDVKM. The CDR3 is 14 residues long. The ends were cut back, 5 bases at V and 4 bases at J, with 14 bases in the middle. As DNA, the CDR3 is TGTGCCAGCAGTCTAAACCCCTCACGCACTGAAGCTTTCTTT. Translating it yields CASSLNPSRTEAFF.

The rearrangement links TRBV7-9 to TRBJ2-5, with TRBD2 matching over 7 bases. J gave up 3 bases and V 5 bases, and 12 bases lay outside the gene matches. CDR3 length: 16 amino acids. Germline V lookup: CDR1 SEHNR, CDR2 FQNEAQ (reference sequence). Here the CDR3 reads CASSPSVRGSEETQYF. The CDR3 nucleotides are TGTGCCAGCAGCCCCTCCGTTCGCGGGAGTGAAGAGACCCAGTACTTC.

The chain links TRBV2 to TRBJ2-2; no reliable D call. Germline V gene sequence: CDR1 SNHLY, CDR2 FYNNEI. V was clipped by 1 base and J by 8 bases, with 11 bases between them. CDR3 length: 14 amino acids. CDR3 residues: CASSEGIAPGELFF. CDR3 nucleotides: TGTGCCAGCAGTGAAGGCATAGCACCGGGGGAGCTGTTTTTT.

The rearrangement links TRBV18 to TRBJ2-7, with TRBD2 matching 14 bases. V lost 5 bases and J lost 1; bases outside the gene matches: 13. The CDR3 runs 19 residues. Germline CDR1 reads KGHSH; CDR2 reads LQKENI. The CDR3 protein is CASSNYLTGLAGGSYEQYF. The CDR3 DNA is TGTGCCAGCTCAAATTACTTAACCGGACTAGCGGGAGGTTCCTACGAGCAGTACTTC. Combining the CDR3 with reference TRBV18 and TRBJ2-7 gives the whole variable domain NAGVMQNPRHLVRRRGQEARLRCSPMKGHSHVYWYRQLPEEGLKFMVYLQKENIIDESGMPKERFSAEFPKEGPSILRIQQVVRGDSAAYFCASSNYLTGLAGGSYEQYFGPGTRLTVT.

As concerns this clone: Relative to the germline gene, one junction end is altered; a read error may explain this. This chain joins TRBV7-9 and TRBJ2-4; D not certain. The CDR3 totals 14 residues. Germline CDR1 and CDR2: SEHNR and FQNEAQ (reference sequence). For the CDR3, the DNA is TGTGCCAGCAGCTTAGACCAGGCCAGAAACATTCAGTACTTC. This gives the protein CASSLDQARNIQYF.

The chain has TRBV5-6 and TRBJ2-2; maybe TRBD2 (6 bases). Germline V lookup: CDR1 SGHDT, CDR2 YYEEEE. CDR3 length: 13 residues. Trimming took 4 bases from V and 8 from J, leaving 12 bases between them. CDR3 DNA: TGTGCCAGCAGCGTCGGGACTTCGGGGGAGCTGTTTTTT. It specifies CASSVGTSGELFF.

The chain employs TRBV10-3 and TRBJ1-2; maybe TRBD1 (5 bases). The CDR3 has 12 residues. Germline values: CDR1 ENHRY, CDR2 SYGVKD. Trimming shortened V by 9 bases and J by 8 bases, and 16 bases separated the two germline ends. This CDR3 is CAINNAGNGYTF. CDR3 nucleotides: TGTGCCATTAACAATGCAGGGAACGGCTACACCTTC.

The chain couples TRBV5-6 to TRBJ1-1; D might be TRBD1 (6 bases). Germline V lookup: CDR1 SGHDT, CDR2 YYEEEE. There are 13 residues in the CDR3. Trimming removed 1 base at V and 8 bases at J, with 12 bases between. In nucleotides, the CDR3 is TGTGCCAGCAGCTTGCAGTATGGGACAGAAGCTTTCTTT. This translates into CASSLQYGTEAFF.

The chain employs TRBV6-4 and TRBJ2-7; 11 nucleotides align to TRBD2. V gave up 4 bases and J gave up 4 bases; unmatched junction bases: 6. The CDR3 loop spans 15 amino acids. CDR1 is MRHNA and CDR2 is SNTAGT in the germline V gene. The CDR3 loop reads CASSALAGERYEQYF. CDR3 bases: TGTGCCAGCAGTGCACTAGCGGGAGAGAGATACGAGCAGTACTTC.

The chain uses TRBV14 and TRBJ1-1, with D perhaps matching TRBD1 (6 bases). V lost 1 base, J lost 0 bases, and 9 bases lay in between. This CDR3 region has 15 residues. Germline V gives CDR1 SGHDN, CDR2 FVKESK. This CDR3 is CASSQGTALNTEAFF. The DNA for the CDR3 is TGTGCCAGCAGCCAAGGGACAGCCCTGAACACTGAAGCTTTCTTT.

The chain uses TRBV27 and TRBJ2-7; 9 bases map to TRBD2. The CDR3 is 15 residues long. Germline assignment: CDR1 MNHEY and CDR2 SMNVEV (reference sequence). The V segment lost 6 bases and the J segment 3 bases; nucleotides outside the gene matches: 9. The chain's CDR3 is CASSLLAGENYEQYF. For the CDR3, the DNA is TGTGCCAGCAGCCTCTTAGCGGGAGAGAACTACGAGCAGTACTTC.

The V call is TRBV9, the J call TRBJ2-7; TRBD2 aligns across 13 bases. Germline V CDR1 and CDR2: SGDLS, YYNGEE. Trimming at V came to 4 bases and at J to 5 bases, leaving 6 bases not matched to a gene. The CDR3 extends over 15 amino acids. CDR3 sequence: CASSPWTSGSNEQYF. As DNA, the CDR3 is TGTGCCAGCAGCCCTTGGACTAGCGGGAGTAACGAGCAGTACTTC. Based on the CDR3 plus reference TRBV9 and TRBJ2-7, the full variable domain is DSGVTQTPKHLITATGQRVTLRCSPRSGDLSVYWYQQSLDQGLQFLIQYYNGEERAKGNILERFSAQQFPDLHSELNLSSLELGDSALYFCASSPWTSGSNEQYFGPGTRLTVT.

This clone was detected once. This rearrangement joins TRBV7-2 to TRBJ2-7, with D perhaps matching TRBD2 (5 bases). The CDR3 runs to 12 residues. V lost 5 bases, J lost 3 bases, and 8 bases lay in between. Germline loops: CDR1 SGHTA, CDR2 FQGNSA. The CDR3 protein is CASSLRDYEQYF. CDR3 sequence (DNA): TGTGCCAGCAGCCTCCGGGACTACGAGCAGTACTTC.

This clone was counted once. This chain links TRBV6-1 with TRBJ2-2, with D perhaps TRBD1 (7 bases). Germline V gene sequence: CDR1 MNHNS, CDR2 SASEGT. V lost 8 bases to trimming and J lost 4 bases, with 17 bases between them. The CDR3 consists of 15 residues. The CDR3 sequence: CASFSRQGGTGELFF. The DNA of the CDR3 is TGTGCCAGCTTTTCCCGACAGGGAGGCACCGGGGAGCTGTTTTTT.

Concerning this clone itself: Additional DNA sequences in this sample encode the identical CDR3. The chain recombines TRBV29-1 with TRBJ1-1; D uncertain. Germline values: CDR1 SQVTM, CDR2 ANQGSEA. The CDR3 loop spans 12 amino acids. Trimming removed 4 bases from V and 2 bases from J, with 8 bases in between. CDR3 nucleotide sequence: TGCAGCGTTGGCGGGGTCAACACTGAAGCTTTCTTT. It encodes CSVGGVNTEAFF.

CDR3 amino acids: CASSLAGQGQGYTF. CDR3 DNA: TGTGCCAGCAGTTTAGCCGGACAGGGTCAAGGCTACACCTTC. The chain carries TRBV27 and TRBJ1-2; 8 nucleotides align to TRBD1. The trim removed 2 bases at V and 8 bases at J, leaving 7 bases unmatched. The CDR3 contains 14 residues. Germline V gene lookup returns CDR1 MNHEY and CDR2 SMNVEV (reference sequence).

The V call is TRBV6-5, the J call TRBJ2-1, with D perhaps TRBD2 (6 bases). This CDR3 contains 16 residues. From germline, CDR1 is MNHEY and CDR2 SVGAGI. Between the trimmed V and J ends, which lost 0 bases and 3 bases, there was a span of 12 bases. The CDR3 coding sequence is TGTGCCAGCAGTTACTCTTCACTAGCTGTCTACAATGAGCAGTTCTTC. This translates into CASSYSSLAVYNEQFF.